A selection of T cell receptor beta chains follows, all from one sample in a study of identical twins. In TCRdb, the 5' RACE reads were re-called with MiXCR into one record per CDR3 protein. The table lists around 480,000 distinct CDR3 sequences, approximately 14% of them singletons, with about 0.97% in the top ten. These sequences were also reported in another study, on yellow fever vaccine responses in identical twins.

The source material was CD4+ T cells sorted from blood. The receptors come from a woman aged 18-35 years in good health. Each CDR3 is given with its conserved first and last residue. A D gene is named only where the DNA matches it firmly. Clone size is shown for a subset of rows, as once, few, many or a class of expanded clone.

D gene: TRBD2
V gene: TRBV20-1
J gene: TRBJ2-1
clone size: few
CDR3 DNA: TGCAGTGCTAGAAATAGCGGGAGGGATTACAATGAGCAGTTCTTC
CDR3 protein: CSARNSGRDYNEQFF

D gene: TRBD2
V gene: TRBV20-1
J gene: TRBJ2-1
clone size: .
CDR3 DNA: TGCAGTGCTTTCCCGGGGGGGCAACCGAATGAGCAGTTCTTC
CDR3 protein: CSAFPGGQPNEQFF

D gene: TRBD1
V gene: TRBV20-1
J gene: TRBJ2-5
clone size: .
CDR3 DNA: TGCAGTGCAAAAAAGGGACAGAACCAAGAGACCCAGTACTTC
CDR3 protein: CSAKKGQNQETQYF

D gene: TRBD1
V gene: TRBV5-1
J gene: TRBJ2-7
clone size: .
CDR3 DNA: TGCGCCAGCAGCTCAGGGACAGGGATCCCAGTGGAGTACTTC
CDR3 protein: CASSSGTGIPVEYF

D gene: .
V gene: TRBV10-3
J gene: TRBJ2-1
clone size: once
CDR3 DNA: TGTGCCACGCAAGACAATGAGCAGTTCTTC
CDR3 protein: CATQDNEQFF

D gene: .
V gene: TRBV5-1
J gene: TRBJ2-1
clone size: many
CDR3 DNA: TGCGCCAGCAGCTTGGTGGCAGGAAGGAATGAGCAGTTCTTC
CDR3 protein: CASSLVAGRNEQFF

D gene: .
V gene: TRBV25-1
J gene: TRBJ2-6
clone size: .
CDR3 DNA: TGTGCCAGCACCTCCCAGGCCAACGTCCTGACTTTC
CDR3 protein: CASTSQANVLTF

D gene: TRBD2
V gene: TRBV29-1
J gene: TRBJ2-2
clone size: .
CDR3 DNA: TGCAGCGTTGGAGGACTAGTAAACACCGGGGAGCTGTTTTTT
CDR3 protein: CSVGGLVNTGELFF

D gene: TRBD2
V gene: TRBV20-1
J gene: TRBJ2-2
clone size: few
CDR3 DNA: TGCAGTGCTAACGAACTAGCGGGACCTACCGGGGAGCTGTTTTTT
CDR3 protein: CSANELAGPTGELFF

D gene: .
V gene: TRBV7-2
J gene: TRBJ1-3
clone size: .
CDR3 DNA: TGTGCCAGCAGCTTAGTTACAGGGTCTGGAAACACCATATATTTT
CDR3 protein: CASSLVTGSGNTIYF

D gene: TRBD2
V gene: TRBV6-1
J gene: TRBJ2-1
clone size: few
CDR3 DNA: TGTGCCAGCAGGGACCTTGGCCTAGCGGTGAACTCCTACAATGAGCAGTTCTTC
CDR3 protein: CASRDLGLAVNSYNEQFF

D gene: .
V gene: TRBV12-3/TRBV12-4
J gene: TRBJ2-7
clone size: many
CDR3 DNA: TGTGCCAGCAGTACCTGGACCGAGGGATTACCCTACGAGCAGTACTTC
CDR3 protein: CASSTWTEGLPYEQYF

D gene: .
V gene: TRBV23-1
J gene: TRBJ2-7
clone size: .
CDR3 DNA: TGCGCCAGCATCCAGAAATTACAGGCCTCATGCTCCTACGAGCAGTACTTC
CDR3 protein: CASIQKLQASCSYEQYF

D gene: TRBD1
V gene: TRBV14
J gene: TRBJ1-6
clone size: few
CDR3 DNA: TGTGCCAGCAGCCGAGGACAGGGCACCGCCAACTCCTATAATTCACCCCTCCACTTT
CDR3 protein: CASSRGQGTANSYNSPLHF

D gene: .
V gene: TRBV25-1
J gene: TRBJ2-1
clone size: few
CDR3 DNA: TGTGCCAGCAGTGAAGGTTGGGGCGCAGGGAATGAGCAGTTCTTC
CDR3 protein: CASSEGWGAGNEQFF

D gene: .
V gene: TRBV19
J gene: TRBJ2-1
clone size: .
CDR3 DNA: TGTGCCAGTAACCATAGGCAGGGTGCGCACAATGAGCAGTTCTTC
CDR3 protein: CASNHRQGAHNEQFF

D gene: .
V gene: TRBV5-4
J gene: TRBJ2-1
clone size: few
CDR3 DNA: TGTGCCAGCATCCCAGGGGCCCCTGAGGGATACAATGAGCAGTTCTTC
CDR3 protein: CASIPGAPEGYNEQFF

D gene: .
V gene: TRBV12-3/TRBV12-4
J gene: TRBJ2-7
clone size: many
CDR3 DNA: TGTGCCAGCAGTTTAGAGGAACTCGGTACGGAGCAGTACTTC
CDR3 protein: CASSLEELGTEQYF

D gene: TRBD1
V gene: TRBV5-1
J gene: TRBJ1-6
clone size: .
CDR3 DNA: TGCGCCAGCAGCTTAAGGGGGCTCAGGTCGGAGTCACCCCTCCACTTT
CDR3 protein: CASSLRGLRSESPLHF

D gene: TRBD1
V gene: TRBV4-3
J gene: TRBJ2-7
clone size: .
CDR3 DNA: TGCGCCAGCAGCCAAGTCTCAGGGGGCAGTAGGTACGAGCAGTACTTC
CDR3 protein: CASSQVSGGSRYEQYF

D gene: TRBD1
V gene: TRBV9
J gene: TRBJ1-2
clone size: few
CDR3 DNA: TGTGCCAGCAGCGTTCGCACAGGGGGTGATGGCTACACCTTC
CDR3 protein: CASSVRTGGDGYTF

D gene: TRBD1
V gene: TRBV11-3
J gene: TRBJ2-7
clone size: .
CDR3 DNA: TGTGCCAGCAGCTCAAGGACAGGGGCGGATGGCGAGCAGTACTTC
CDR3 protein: CASSSRTGADGEQYF

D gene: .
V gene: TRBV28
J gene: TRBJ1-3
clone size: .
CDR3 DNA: TGTGCCAGCAGTCCTCGGCGGGGCACCATATATTTT
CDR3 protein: CASSPRRGTIYF

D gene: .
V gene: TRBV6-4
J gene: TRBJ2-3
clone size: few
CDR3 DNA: TGTGCCACCAAAGGCGGGATAGGAACAGATACGCAGTATTTT
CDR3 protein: CATKGGIGTDTQYF

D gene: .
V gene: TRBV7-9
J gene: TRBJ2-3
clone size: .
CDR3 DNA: TGTGCCAGCAGCCTTTTCCGCCCGGGGGCAACAGATACGCAGTATTTT
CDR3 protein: CASSLFRPGATDTQYF

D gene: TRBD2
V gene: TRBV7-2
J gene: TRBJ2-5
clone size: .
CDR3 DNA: TGTGCCAGCAGCTTAGTCGGTAGCGGGAGTTGGGAGACCCAGTACTTC
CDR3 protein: CASSLVGSGSWETQYF

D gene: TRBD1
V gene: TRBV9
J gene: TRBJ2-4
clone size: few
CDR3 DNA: TGTGCCAGCAGCTCTAGGGACAGGGGTATTCAGTACTTC
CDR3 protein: CASSSRDRGIQYF

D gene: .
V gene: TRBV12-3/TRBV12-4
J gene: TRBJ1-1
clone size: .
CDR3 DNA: TGTGCCAGCAGCCCTCTGAGGAGCACTGAAGCTTTCTTT
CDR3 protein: CASSPLRSTEAFF

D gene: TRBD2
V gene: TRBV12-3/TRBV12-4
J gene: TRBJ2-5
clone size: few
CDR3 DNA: TGTGCCAGCAGTCCTGGGACTAGCGGGAGATGGCGAGAGACCCAGTACTTC
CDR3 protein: CASSPGTSGRWRETQYF

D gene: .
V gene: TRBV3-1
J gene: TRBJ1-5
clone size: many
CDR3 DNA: TGTGCCAGCAGCCAAGGACAACCGAATCAGCCCCAGCATTTT
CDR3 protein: CASSQGQPNQPQHF

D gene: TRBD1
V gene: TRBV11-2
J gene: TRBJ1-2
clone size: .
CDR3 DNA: TGTGCCAGCAGCTTAAATCTCTTCTTGGGGTTCCGGGACAGCTATGGCTACACCTTC
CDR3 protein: CASSLNLFLGFRDSYGYTF

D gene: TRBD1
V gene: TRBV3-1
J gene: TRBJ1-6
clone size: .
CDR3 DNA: TGTGCCAGCAGCCTACGGACAGGGGGCTATAATTCACCCCTCCACTTT
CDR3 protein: CASSLRTGGYNSPLHF